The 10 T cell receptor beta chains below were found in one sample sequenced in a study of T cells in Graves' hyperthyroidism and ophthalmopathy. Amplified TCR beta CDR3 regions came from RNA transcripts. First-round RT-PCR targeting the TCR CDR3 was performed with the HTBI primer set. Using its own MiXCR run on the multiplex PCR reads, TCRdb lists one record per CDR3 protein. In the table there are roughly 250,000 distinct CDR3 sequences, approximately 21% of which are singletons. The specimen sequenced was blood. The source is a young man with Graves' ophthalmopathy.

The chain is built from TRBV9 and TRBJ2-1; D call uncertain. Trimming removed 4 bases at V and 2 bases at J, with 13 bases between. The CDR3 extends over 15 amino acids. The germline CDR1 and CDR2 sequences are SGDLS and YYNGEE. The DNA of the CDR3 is TGTGCCAGCAGCCCTCGACGTGAACCCTACAATGAGCAGTTCTTC. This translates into CASSPRREPYNEQFF.

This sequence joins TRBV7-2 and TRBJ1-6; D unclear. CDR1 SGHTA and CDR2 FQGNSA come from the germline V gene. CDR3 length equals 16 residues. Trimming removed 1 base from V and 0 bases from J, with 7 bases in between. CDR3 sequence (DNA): TGTGCCAGCAGCTTAGATTGGAGCTCCTATAATTCACCCCTCCACTTT. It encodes CASSLDWSSYNSPLHF.

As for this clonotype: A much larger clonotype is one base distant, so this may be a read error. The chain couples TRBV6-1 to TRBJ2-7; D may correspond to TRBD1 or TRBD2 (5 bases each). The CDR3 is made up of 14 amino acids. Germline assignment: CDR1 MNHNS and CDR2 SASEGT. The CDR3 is CASSVRDPSYEQHF. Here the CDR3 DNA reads TGTGCCAGCAGTGTCCGGGACCCCTCCTACGAGCAGCACTTC.

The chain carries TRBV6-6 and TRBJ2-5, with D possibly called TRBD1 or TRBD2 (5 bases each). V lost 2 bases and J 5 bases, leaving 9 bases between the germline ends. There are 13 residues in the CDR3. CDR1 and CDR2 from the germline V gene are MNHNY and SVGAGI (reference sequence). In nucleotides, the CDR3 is TGTGCCAGCAGTTACCAGGGAGATGAGACCCAGTACTTC. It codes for CASSYQGDETQYF.

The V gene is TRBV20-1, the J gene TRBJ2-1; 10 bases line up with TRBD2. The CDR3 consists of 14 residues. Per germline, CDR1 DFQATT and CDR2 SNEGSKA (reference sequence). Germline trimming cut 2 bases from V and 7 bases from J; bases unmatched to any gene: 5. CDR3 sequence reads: CSARPAGGPNEQFF. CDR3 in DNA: TGCAGTGCTAGACCAGCGGGAGGGCCAAATGAGCAGTTCTTC.

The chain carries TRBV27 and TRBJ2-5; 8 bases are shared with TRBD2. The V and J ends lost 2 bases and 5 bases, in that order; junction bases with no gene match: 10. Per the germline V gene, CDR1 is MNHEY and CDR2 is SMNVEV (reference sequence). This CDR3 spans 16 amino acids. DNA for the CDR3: TGTGCCAGCAGTTTAAGGCCACTAGCGGCGGGGGAGACCCAGTACTTC. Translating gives CASSLRPLAAGETQYF.

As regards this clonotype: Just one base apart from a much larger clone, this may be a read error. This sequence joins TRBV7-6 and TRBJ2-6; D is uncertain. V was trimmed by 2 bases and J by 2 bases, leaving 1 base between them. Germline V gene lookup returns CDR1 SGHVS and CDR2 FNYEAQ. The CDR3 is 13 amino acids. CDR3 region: CASSLTGANVLTF. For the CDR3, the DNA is TGTGCCAGCAGCTTAACTGGGGCCAACGTCCTGACTTTC.

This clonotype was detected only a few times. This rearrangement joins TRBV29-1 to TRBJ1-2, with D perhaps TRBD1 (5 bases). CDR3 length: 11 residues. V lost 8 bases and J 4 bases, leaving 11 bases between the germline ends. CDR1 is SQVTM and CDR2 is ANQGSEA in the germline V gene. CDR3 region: CSSIGGYGYTF. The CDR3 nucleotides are TGCAGCTCCATTGGGGGCTATGGCTACACCTTC. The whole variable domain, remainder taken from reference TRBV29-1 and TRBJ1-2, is SAVISQKPSRDICQRGTSLTIQCQVDSQVTMMFWYRQQPGQSLTLIATANQGSEATYESGFVIDKFPISRPNLTFSTLTVSNMSPEDSSIYLCSSIGGYGYTFGSGTRLTVV.

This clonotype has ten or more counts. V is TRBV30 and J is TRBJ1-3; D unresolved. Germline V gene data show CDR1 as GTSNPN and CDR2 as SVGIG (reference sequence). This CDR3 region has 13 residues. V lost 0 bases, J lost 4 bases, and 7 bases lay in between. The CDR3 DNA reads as TGTGCCTGGAGTGTAGTAGTAGGAAACACCATATATTTT. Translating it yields CAWSVVVGNTIYF.

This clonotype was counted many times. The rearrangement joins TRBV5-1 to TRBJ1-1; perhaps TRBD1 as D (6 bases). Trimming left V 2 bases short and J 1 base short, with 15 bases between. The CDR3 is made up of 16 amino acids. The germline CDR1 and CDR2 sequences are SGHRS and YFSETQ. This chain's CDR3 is CASSFGELTGNTEAFF. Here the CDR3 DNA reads TGCGCCAGCAGCTTTGGGGAACTGACAGGGAACACTGAAGCTTTCTTT.